This T cell receptor beta chain was sequenced during a study of T cell responses to AZD1222 COVID-19 vaccine. The germline V gene has CDR1 MNHEY and CDR2 SVGAGI. The J segment lost 4 bases and the V segment lost 5 bases, leaving 8 bases of the junction unmatched. The CDR3 contains 15 residues. The study, taken as a whole, reports: Unmutated variant regions are reportedly targeted by nearly half of spike-specific TCRs. There were vaccine-associated CD4 TCRs across spike, dominant at 160-218 and 743-854. Females made up more of the donors, who were largely white British, and clonal diversity may have come out too low. The breadth and depth of Spike-specific TCRs increased once two AZD1222 doses had been given.

On this clone itself: Antigen specificity is unknown.

Repertoires were generated with immunoSEQ multiplex PCR, while TCRdb's copy carries only in-frame clones and drops some. The sample includes 80,000 or so clones, around 80% seen only once; the top ten take approximately 30%. The V call is TRBV6-5, the J call TRBJ1-1; TRBD1 matches 9 bases. The sequence was collected from an adult who received the MenACWY meningococcal vaccine as a control. Sequenced material: peripheral blood, taken 28 days after the second dose of the MenACWY control vaccine. Here the CDR3 DNA reads TGTGCCAGCAGTCCCAGACCGACAGGGGGCACTGAAGCTTTCTTT. Translating it yields CASSPRPTGGTEAFF.